This T cell receptor (beta chain) was sequenced during a study of shared clonotypes between healthy human individuals. About the research overall: A couple of women and a few men aged 18 to 49 made up the donors.

Assay used: immunoSEQ multiplex PCR; TCRdb lists only in-frame clones, some missing. The profile covers 330,000 or so clones, with around 70% appearing a single time and more than 9% taken by the ten largest. On this clone: Its specificity is unknown.

Every donor, a Caucasian adult, lived in Nashville, Tennessee. The length of the CDR3 is 15 residues. The V gene's germline CDR1 is SEHNR and CDR2 FQNEAQ (reference sequence). V was pared by 5 bases and J by 7 bases, with 7 bases of the junction left unmatched. Study findings and constraints: In general, naive subsets displayed greater estimated richness than memory subsets did.

This sequence originates from a man between 25 and 39 years old in good health. The chain has TRBV7-9 and TRBJ2-1; 11 nucleotides agree with TRBD2. Sequencing was performed on memory CD4+ T cells sorted from blood. Subset indicated: CD45RA-negative fraction. Here the CDR3 DNA reads TGTGCCAGCAGCCGTGAACTAGCGGGAGTAAATGAGCAGTTCTTC. This encodes CASSRELAGVNEQFF.